Below, 20 T cell receptor beta chains from the same sample are listed, as sequenced in a study of blood T cell repertoires in COVID-19. Produced via immunoSEQ multiplex PCR; TCRdb's table is partial and in-frame only. The sample includes some 110,000 clones, around nine tenths seen only once; the top ten take around 2%. Sequenced material: peripheral blood. These receptors were obtained from a man in his forties or fifties with COVID-19, enrolled during active disease.

V is TRBV7-9 and J is TRBJ2-7; 8 nucleotides line up with TRBD1. The V and J ends lost 1 base and 7 bases, in that order; junction bases with no gene match: 9. Germline V gene sequence: CDR1 SEHNR, CDR2 FQNEAQ (reference sequence). CDR3 length: 15 amino acids. Here the CDR3 reads CASSLGTGSLGEQYV. Written as DNA, the CDR3 is TGTGCCAGCAGCTTAGGGACAGGGTCACTCGGGGAGCAGTACGTC.

The genes are TRBV19 and TRBJ2-3, with D possibly TRBD1 on 5 matching bases. V gave up 2 bases and J gave up 2 bases, with 11 bases separating them. Per germline, CDR1 LNHDA and CDR2 SQIVND (reference sequence). This CDR3 spans 15 amino acids. DNA of the CDR3: TGTGCCAGTAGTATAAAGGCCAGGGACACAGATACGCAGTATTTT. This translates into CASSIKARDTDTQYF.

The CDR3 DNA reads TGTGCCAGCAGCTTACGGGGGTATGCAGATACGCAGTATTTT. It codes for CASSLRGYADTQYF. The gene calls are TRBV11-3 and TRBJ2-3; D is possibly TRBD2 (6 bases). This CDR3 comprises 14 residues. V lost 2 bases and J 4 bases, leaving 10 bases between the germline ends. The germline gives CDR1 SGHNT, CDR2 YENEEA.

This clone showed up just once. CDR3 in DNA: TGTGCCAGCAGTGATGGTGTCAGGGGATTGAACACTGAAGCTTTCTTT. Its translation is CASSDGVRGLNTEAFF. The chain recombines TRBV2 with TRBJ1-1; possible D gene TRBD1, 6 bases. This CDR3 spans 16 amino acids. Germline V gene lookup returns CDR1 SNHLY and CDR2 FYNNEI. Trimming pared 3 bases from V and 0 bases from J, leaving 14 bases between.

This chain links TRBV19 with TRBJ1-5, with 9 bases matching TRBD1. The V and J ends lost 6 bases and 6 bases, in that order; junction bases with no gene match: 9. The CDR3 is 15 residues long. The V gene's germline CDR1 is LNHDA and CDR2 SQIVND (reference sequence). The CDR3 DNA reads as TGTGCCAGTAGCCGGGACAGGGTCGGCGGTCAGCCCCAGCATTTT. It specifies CASSRDRVGGQPQHF.

V is TRBV6-5 and J is TRBJ2-7, with D tentatively TRBD2 (6 bases). The CDR3 extends over 15 amino acids. Germline CDR1 MNHEY, CDR2 SVGAGI. Trimming left V 0 bases short and J 2 bases short, with 11 bases between. CDR3 sequence (DNA): TGTGCCAGCAGTTACTCGTCGGGAGAGGCCTACGAGCAGTACTTC. This sequence encodes CASSYSSGEAYEQYF.

Notes on this clone: One end of the junction does not line up with germline, which may come from a read error. The rearrangement uses TRBV10-3 and TRBJ2-2, with D perhaps matching TRBD1 (7 bases). The length of the CDR3 is 15 residues. Per the germline V gene, CDR1 is ENHRY and CDR2 is SYGVKD. The CDR3 is CAINEEGAHPGELFF. CDR3 in DNA: TGTGCCATCAATGAGGAGGGGGCGCATCCCGGGGAGCTGTTTTTT.

The chain combines TRBV28 with TRBJ2-2; 10 nucleotides align to TRBD2. Germline values: CDR1 MDHEN, CDR2 SYDVKM. The ends lost 10 bases at V and 7 bases at J; junction bases unmatched: 12. The CDR3 has 15 amino acids. The CDR3 DNA reads TGTGCCACCACAGCACCAGCGGGAGGGGACGGGGAGCTGTTTTTT. Protein product: CATTAPAGGDGELFF.

This chain links TRBV30 with TRBJ2-5, with 8 bases lining up with TRBD1. Germline CDR1 and CDR2: GTSNPN and SVGIG (reference sequence). The CDR3 consists of 11 residues. The ends lost 8 bases at V and 5 bases at J; junction bases unmatched: 4. In DNA, the CDR3 is TGTGCCGGAGGACAGGGCGAGACCCAGTACTTC. It codes for CAGGQGETQYF.

The chain joins TRBV7-9 to TRBJ2-5; a weak D match, TRBD1 (6 bases). The CDR3 loop spans 14 amino acids. From germline, CDR1 is SEHNR and CDR2 FQNEAQ (reference sequence). V lost 0 bases, J lost 3 bases, and 8 bases lay in between. As DNA, the CDR3 is TGTGCCAGCAGCTTAGCGGGGGCCAAAGAGACCCAGTACTTC. Protein product: CASSLAGAKETQYF.

The J gene is TRBJ2-7, the V gene TRBV5-5; the D is unclear. There are 12 residues in the CDR3. Trimming left V 1 base short and J 3 bases short, with 5 bases between. Germline CDR1 and CDR2: SGHKS and YYEKEE (reference sequence). The CDR3 protein is CASSLSSYEQYF. CDR3 nucleotide sequence: TGTGCCAGCAGCTTGAGTAGCTACGAGCAGTACTTC.

A single count supports this clone. CDR3 region: CASSLLEAGTYEQYF. DNA for the CDR3: TGTGCCAGCAGCCTGTTAGAGGCTGGGACTTACGAGCAGTACTTC. The genes are TRBV5-4 and TRBJ2-7; TRBD2 is a possible D gene (6 bases). CDR1 is SGHNT and CDR2 is YYREEE in the germline V gene (reference sequence). V shed 4 bases and J shed 4 bases, with 18 bases lying between them. The CDR3 is 15 amino acids.

J is TRBJ2-6 and V is TRBV7-3, with 9 bases that match TRBD1. Germline V gives CDR1 SGHTA, CDR2 FQGTGA. The CDR3 loop spans 19 amino acids. The trim removed 5 bases at V and 2 bases at J, leaving 13 bases unmatched. The CDR3 is CASSPTPGQGAPGANVLTF. For the CDR3, the DNA is TGTGCCAGCAGCCCTACTCCGGGACAGGGAGCTCCTGGGGCCAACGTCCTGACTTTC.

A single count supports this clone. The chain recombines TRBV7-6 with TRBJ2-7, with a tentative D call TRBD1 (7 bases). CDR1 and CDR2 from the germline V gene are SGHVS and FNYEAQ. The length of the CDR3 is 14 residues. Trimming stripped 4 bases from V and 2 bases from J, with 12 bases between. CDR3 amino acids: CASSSTGEAYEQYF. CDR3 bases: TGTGCCAGCAGCTCCACAGGGGAGGCCTACGAGCAGTACTTC.

The CDR3 spells CASSLTLLGNEKLFF. DNA of the CDR3: TGCGCCAGCAGCTTGACTCTACTCGGTAATGAAAAACTGTTTTTT. The chain is built from TRBV5-1 and TRBJ1-4; D unresolved. Looked up from germline, CDR1 is SGHRS and CDR2 is YFSETQ. The V end lost 1 base, the J end lost 4 bases, and 11 bases lay between the germline ends. This CDR3 is 15 amino acids long.

The gene calls are TRBV7-3 and TRBJ1-1; a weak D match, TRBD1 (6 bases). Germline CDR1 SGHTA, CDR2 FQGTGA. V was shortened by 2 bases and J by 4 bases, with 11 bases between the two germline ends. The CDR3 sequence is 14 residues long. The CDR3 coding sequence is TGTGCCAGCAGCTTAGGGCAGGGGCCCACTGAAGCTTTCTTT. The encoded protein is CASSLGQGPTEAFF.

The rearrangement joins TRBV6-5 to TRBJ2-2; D possibly corresponds to TRBD2 (6 bases). Germline V lookup: CDR1 MNHEY, CDR2 SVGAGI. V was cut by 8 bases and J by 4 bases, with 14 bases left in between. This CDR3 is 14 amino acids long. The CDR3 loop reads CASVPGVSTGELFF. The CDR3 region has the DNA TGTGCCAGCGTGCCGGGAGTTAGCACCGGGGAGCTGTTTTTT.

The genes are TRBV7-2 and TRBJ2-5, with D hard to call. V was clipped by 2 bases and J by 2 bases, with 12 bases between them. Looked up from germline, CDR1 is SGHTA and CDR2 is FQGNSA. The length of the CDR3 is 15 residues. CDR3 protein: CASSLMGQVQETQYF. The CDR3 DNA reads TGTGCCAGCAGCTTAATGGGCCAAGTACAAGAGACCCAGTACTTC.

The chain recombines TRBV11-2 with TRBJ2-1, with TRBD2 matching over 8 bases. V lost 1 base to trimming and J lost 0 bases; unmatched junction nucleotides: 8. There are 18 residues in the CDR3. Germline lookup yields CDR1 SGHAT and CDR2 FQNNGV. CDR3 nucleotides: TGTGCCAGCAGCTTAGGTGGTAGCGGGGAAAGCTCCTACAATGAGCAGTTCTTC. Translation gives CASSLGGSGESSYNEQFF.

The chain links TRBV7-9 to TRBJ2-1, with TRBD2 matching 9 bases. Germline loops: CDR1 SEHNR, CDR2 FQNEAQ (reference sequence). Germline trimming cut 0 bases from V and 6 bases from J; bases unmatched to any gene: 3. The CDR3 totals 15 residues. This chain's CDR3 is CASSLAATSGNEQFF. The CDR3 coding sequence is TGTGCCAGCAGCTTAGCCGCGACTAGCGGCAATGAGCAGTTCTTC.